Below, 18 T cell receptor beta chains from the same sample are listed, as sequenced in a study of cytomegalovirus exposure and HLA in healthy donors. Amplification used 60 Vbeta primers and 13 Jbeta primers. Profiled with immunoSEQ multiplex PCR; TCRdb holds only in-frame clones, not every one. The table includes some 130,000 clones, approximately 77% detected once. The sequencing sample was made of PBMCs. The receptors were gathered from a man aged 25-40 years in good health and CMV-seronegative.

The rearrangement uses TRBV7-8 and TRBJ2-5; no clear D. This CDR3 region has 17 residues. CDR1 and CDR2 from the germline V gene are SGHVS and FQNEAQ. The V gene lost 2 bases and the J gene lost 1 base, with 17 bases spanning the gap. CDR3 protein: CASSLPRGPAVQETQYF. The CDR3 bases are TGTGCCAGCAGCTTACCCCGCGGTCCCGCGGTCCAAGAGACCCAGTACTTC.

The V and J genes are TRBV6-6 and TRBJ1-2; 7 bases line up with TRBD1. There are 13 residues in the CDR3. Per germline, CDR1 MNHNY and CDR2 SVGAGI (reference sequence). V trimming: 6 bases; J trimming: 7 bases; junction bases outside the gene matches: 8. This CDR3 reads CASRQTDRAGYTF. In DNA form, the CDR3 reads TGTGCCAGCAGGCAGACTGACAGGGCTGGCTACACCTTC.

CDR3 coding DNA: TGTGCCAGCAGCTTAGGGGTTGGAGGAATGAGCTCCTACGAGCAGTACTTC. It yields the protein CASSLGVGGMSSYEQYF. The V call is TRBV7-9, the J call TRBJ2-7; D perhaps matches TRBD2 (5 bases). From germline, CDR1 is SEHNR and CDR2 FQNEAQ (reference sequence). CDR3 size: 17 residues. Trimming cost V 1 base and J 0 bases, with 16 bases left between them.

This clone was seen once. CDR3 sequence reads: CASSPHSGRGYEQYF. The CDR3, as DNA: TGCGCCAGCAGTCCACATAGCGGGAGGGGCTACGAGCAGTACTTC. This chain joins TRBV10-1 and TRBJ2-7; TRBD2 matches at 11 bases. Germline-derived CDR1 and CDR2 are WNHNN and SYGVQD (reference sequence). There are 15 residues in the CDR3. The V and J ends lost 5 bases and 3 bases, in that order; junction bases with no gene match: 6.

The chain is built from TRBV7-9 and TRBJ1-4; 10 bases are shared with TRBD1. With 1 base clipped from V and 15 bases from J, the junction kept 2 bases outside the gene matches. Germline V gene lookup returns CDR1 SEHNR and CDR2 FQNEAQ (reference sequence). The CDR3 has 12 amino acids. The DNA for the CDR3 is TGTGCCAGCAGCTTAGGACAGGGGGCCTTGTTTTTT. This translates into CASSLGQGALFF. The full variable domain, in which reference TRBV7-9 and TRBJ1-4 provide the parts outside the CDR3, is DTGVSQNPRHKITKRGQNVTFRCDPISEHNRLYWYRQTLGQGPEFLTYFQNEAQLEKSRLLSDRFSAERPKGSFSTLEIQRTEQGDSAMYLCASSLGQGALFFGSGTQLSVL.

The V call is TRBV15, the J call TRBJ2-3; a possible D gene is TRBD2 (6 bases). CDR1 is LNHNV, CDR2 YYDKDF, per germline (reference sequence). The V end was cut by 1 base, the J end by 5 bases, with 10 bases between. The CDR3 sequence is 14 residues long. CDR3 bases: TGTGCCACCAGCAGAGGTTCCGGGAGAGATACGCAGTATTTT. Protein product: CATSRGSGRDTQYF. Full variable domain (missing parts from reference TRBV15 and TRBJ2-3): DAMVIQNPRYQVTQFGKPVTLSCSQTLNHNVMYWYQQKSSQAPKLLFHYYDKDFNNEADTPDNFQSRRPNTSFCFLDIRSPGLGDTAMYLCATSRGSGRDTQYFGPGTRLTVL.

This clone was counted once. V and J are TRBV30 and TRBJ2-3; 7 nucleotides align to TRBD2. CDR1 GTSNPN and CDR2 SVGIG come from the germline V gene (reference sequence). V dropped 5 bases and J dropped 6; count of bases not matched to a gene: 20. The CDR3 covers 17 residues. This CDR3 is CAWGPGAGLAGSDTQYF. The CDR3 DNA reads as TGTGCCTGGGGGCCGGGAGCCGGGTTAGCGGGCTCGGATACGCAGTATTTT.

This clone is medium-sized (0.01 to 0.1%) within its sample. The V and J genes are TRBV6-1 and TRBJ2-7; 8 bases agree with TRBD1. This CDR3 has 14 residues. CDR1 is MNHNS, CDR2 SASEGT, per germline. Trimming took 8 bases from V and 1 from J; bases not matched to a gene: 7. This CDR3 is CASEPGQESYEQYF. CDR3 DNA: TGTGCCAGCGAACCGGGACAGGAATCCTACGAGCAGTACTTC.

The genes are TRBV5-8 and TRBJ1-5; perhaps TRBD1 as D (5 bases). The CDR3 consists of 17 residues. Germline-derived CDR1 and CDR2 are SGHTS and YDEGEE. The ends were cut back, 0 bases at V and 2 bases at J, with 15 bases in the middle. In DNA form, the CDR3 reads TGTGCCAGCAGCTTGGAATGGGGGACTCAGGGCAATCAGCCCCAGCATTTT. Its protein product is CASSLEWGTQGNQPQHF.

This clone was seen a handful of times. This chain links TRBV7-8 with TRBJ2-7; perhaps TRBD1 as D (7 bases). This CDR3 contains 15 residues. The germline CDR1 and CDR2 sequences are SGHVS and FQNEAQ. V gave up 2 bases and J gave up 0 bases, with 11 bases separating them. Here the CDR3 DNA reads TGTGCCAGCAGCTTACGGCGGGACAGCTCCTACGAGCAGTACTTC. As protein: CASSLRRDSSYEQYF.

The CDR3 region is CASSLRLTGSLYEQYF. CDR3 sequence (DNA): TGTGCCAGCAGTTTACGACTCACAGGGAGCCTCTACGAGCAGTACTTC. V is TRBV5-5 and J is TRBJ2-7, with D perhaps TRBD1 (6 bases). V was clipped by 5 bases and J by 3 bases, with 21 bases between them. The CDR3 is made up of 16 amino acids. Germline assignment: CDR1 SGHKS and CDR2 YYEKEE (reference sequence).

V is TRBV9 and J is TRBJ2-1; 7 nucleotides agree with TRBD2. CDR3 size: 15 residues. CDR1 is SGDLS and CDR2 is YYNGEE in the germline V gene. After removal of 4 bases from V and 8 bases from J, the junction contained 12 bases not matched to a gene. The CDR3 coding sequence is TGTGCCAGCAGCAAAAGCGGGGACCCCAGGGATGAGCAGTTCTTC. Its protein is CASSKSGDPRDEQFF.

This clone has only a few counts. The chain recombines TRBV19 with TRBJ2-7, with 8 positions matching TRBD2. Germline V CDR1 and CDR2: LNHDA, SQIVND (reference sequence). This CDR3 comprises 15 residues. V was pared by 2 bases and J by 2 bases, with 5 bases of the junction left unmatched. CDR3 coding DNA: TGTGCCAGTAGTATAATCGGGAGGGCCCCCTACGAGCAGTACTTC. Protein product: CASSIIGRAPYEQYF.

The gene calls are TRBV29-1 and TRBJ2-1, with D perhaps TRBD2 (6 bases). The germline V gene encodes CDR1 SQVTM and CDR2 ANQGSEA. Between the trimmed V and J ends, which lost 0 bases and 3 bases, there was a span of 12 bases. This CDR3 is 15 amino acids long. CDR3: CSVEDWTNFYNEQFF. The DNA for the CDR3 is TGCAGCGTTGAAGACTGGACTAACTTCTACAATGAGCAGTTCTTC.

Of note for this clone: An end of the junction differs from the germline gene, which may be a read error. V gene TRBV6-1 combines with J gene TRBJ2-7; D gene unclear. CDR1 is MNHNS and CDR2 is SASEGT in the germline V gene. CDR3 length: 13 amino acids. Here the CDR3 DNA reads TGTGCCAGCAGAGAAGCAGCGTCCTACGAGCAGTACTTC. It is translated as CASREAASYEQYF.

This chain links TRBV10-3 with TRBJ2-4, with TRBD1 identical over 8 bases. Trimming cost V 2 bases and J 6 bases; bases outside gene matches: 3. The germline V gene encodes CDR1 ENHRY and CDR2 SYGVKD. CDR3 length: 14 residues. The CDR3 sequence: CAISEGGQGNIQYF. Here the CDR3 DNA reads TGTGCCATCAGTGAGGGAGGACAGGGAAACATTCAGTACTTC.

The gene calls are TRBV29-1 and TRBJ2-1; 9 nucleotides match TRBD1. This CDR3 contains 15 residues. V was pared by 5 bases and J by 8 bases, with 13 bases of the junction left unmatched. Germline CDR1 SQVTM, CDR2 ANQGSEA. As DNA, the CDR3 is TGCAGCGTTTCTACCGGGACAGGGTGGTTCCATGAGCAGTTCTTC. This gives the protein CSVSTGTGWFHEQFF.

CDR3 loop: CASLPGDSGNTIYF. CDR3 nucleotides: TGTGCCAGCCTCCCAGGCGACTCTGGAAACACCATATATTTT. The chain carries TRBV2 and TRBJ1-3; D call uncertain. The V gene lost 8 bases and the J gene lost 0 bases, with 11 bases spanning the gap. CDR3 length: 14 amino acids. Germline V gene data show CDR1 as SNHLY and CDR2 as FYNNEI. Full variable domain (outside the CDR3, taken from reference TRBV2 and TRBJ1-3): EPEVTQTPSHQVTQMGQEVILRCVPISNHLYFYWYRQILGQKVEFLVSFYNNEISEKSEIFDDQFSVERPDGSNFTLKIRSTKLEDSAMYFCASLPGDSGNTIYFGEGSWLTVV.